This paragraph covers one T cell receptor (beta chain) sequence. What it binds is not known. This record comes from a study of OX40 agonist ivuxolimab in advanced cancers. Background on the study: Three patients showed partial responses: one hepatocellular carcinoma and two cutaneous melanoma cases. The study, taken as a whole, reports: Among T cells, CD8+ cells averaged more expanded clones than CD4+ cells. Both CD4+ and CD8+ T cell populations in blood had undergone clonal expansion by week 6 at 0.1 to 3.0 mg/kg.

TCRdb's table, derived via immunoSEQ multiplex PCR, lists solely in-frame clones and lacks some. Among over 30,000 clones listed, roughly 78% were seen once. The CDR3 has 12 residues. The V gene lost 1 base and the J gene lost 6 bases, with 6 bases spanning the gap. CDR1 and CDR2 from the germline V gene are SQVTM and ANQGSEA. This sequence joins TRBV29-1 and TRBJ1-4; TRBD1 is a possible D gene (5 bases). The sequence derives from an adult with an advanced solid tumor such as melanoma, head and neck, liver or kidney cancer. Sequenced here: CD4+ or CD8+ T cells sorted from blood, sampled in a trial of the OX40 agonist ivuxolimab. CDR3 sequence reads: CSVEGGDEKLFF. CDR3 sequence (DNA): TGCAGCGTTGAAGGAGGGGATGAAAAACTGTTTTTT.